The sequence of this T cell receptor (beta chain) was determined in a study of blood T cell repertoires in COVID-19. The overall study: Acute-phase and convalescent COVID-19 samples originated in the United States, Italy and Spain. PBMCs, B-cell-depleted T cells, or T cells provided the cDNA or gDNA that made up the material.

Per the authors' pipeline: Reference gene primer amplification gave nucleated cell count estimates. The table came from immunoSEQ multiplex PCR; TCRdb's copy has only in-frame clones and leaves some out. That table is the source of V, J and clone size, and D and trimming were worked out from the DNA. The repertoire holds roughly 220,000 clones, with approximately 82% as singletons. Trimming took off 0 bases at V and 6 bases at J, with 5 bases between the two ends. This CDR3 spans 13 amino acids. The V gene's germline CDR1 is MNHEY and CDR2 SMNVEV (reference sequence). Grouping used clinical history reported by participants in a survey and questionnaire.

Specimen: PBMCs or T cells enriched from blood (not recorded which). This chain joins TRBV27 and TRBJ2-2, with unresolved D. The sequence came from a man in his forties or fifties who had recovered from COVID-19. CDR3 in DNA: TGTGCCAGCAGTTTATCTAGAGCCGGGGAGCTGTTTTTT. This gives the protein CASSLSRAGELFF.